This T cell receptor (beta chain) was sequenced for a study of CD8+ T cells in alopecia areata. Study-level results: With one nonresponder, baseline CD8+ expansion's link to response remains uncertain. Greater clonality was observed in lesional scalp samples, especially alopecia totalis/universalis, versus normal scalp.

This sample's treatment: oral pan-JAK inhibitor, 5-10 mg twice daily. Once RNA had been extracted, it was reverse transcribed into cDNA to act as the sequencing template. The assay was immunoSEQ multiplex PCR, and TCRdb's table has in-frame clones only and misses some. The table includes some 170,000 clones, 58% detected once. This clone was observed a few times. Its antigen is not known. V lost 0 bases and J lost 2, with 11 bases in between. The CDR3 loop spans 15 amino acids. Germline CDR1 is SGHRS and CDR2 is YFSETQ. This rearrangement joins TRBV5-1 to TRBJ2-5, with unresolved D. This TCR was recovered from a human donor with alopecia areata. Specimen: CD4+ T cells sorted from blood, collected at roughly week 55, from a patient treated with tofacitinib. The CDR3: CASSLDSPGQETQYF. In nucleotides, the CDR3 is TGCGCCAGCAGCTTGGACAGTCCAGGTCAAGAGACCCAGTACTTC.